This T cell receptor (beta chain) stems from a study of circulating CD8 cells and anti-PD-1 response in melanoma. As for the study in general: Treatment was intravenous nivolumab at 3 mg/kg every 2 weeks. About 55% of the 13 melanoma patients received first-line anti-PD-1 therapy. Complete or partial response defined responders; stable or progressive disease, non-responders. The study, taken as a whole, reports: Only baseline and M1 samples entered the published repertoire comparisons.

Using roughly 14 ng of total RNA, TCR libraries were made with the QIAseq Immune Repertoire TCR panel. TCRdb reprocessed the reads with MiXCR, giving one entry per CDR3 protein. The table lists over 950 distinct CDR3 sequences, 6.3% of them singletons. Judged by abundance, this clonotype is medium-sized. Its antigen is as yet unknown. From live CD3+CD8+TCRalphabeta+ cells, four PD-1 and/or TIGIT subsets were sorted. This CDR3 spans 14 amino acids. Looked up from germline, CDR1 is SQVTM and CDR2 is ANQGSEA. This sample comprised CD8+ T cells from PBMCs, obtained at baseline or after one month of anti-PD-1 therapy (not recorded which). This sequence originates from a human donor with melanoma. The V call is TRBV29-1, the J call TRBJ2-5; D may be TRBD2 (6 bases). In nucleotides, the CDR3 is TGCAGTGACTTAGAATGGAGGGACCAAGAGACCCAGTACTTC. Translating it yields CSDLEWRDQETQYF. The full variable domain, in which reference TRBV29-1 and TRBJ2-5 provide the parts outside the CDR3, is SAVISQKPSRDICQRGTSLTIQCQVDSQVTMMFWYRQQPGQSLTLIATANQGSEATYESGFVIDKFPISRPNLTFSTLTVSNMSPEDSSIYLCSDLEWRDQETQYFGPGTRLLVL.